The T cell receptor (beta chain) described here comes from a study of cytomegalovirus exposure and HLA in healthy donors. The CDR3 is 13 amino acids. Germline V lookup: CDR1 SGHTA, CDR2 FQGNSA. V lost 5 bases and J 3 bases, leaving 10 bases between the germline ends. It was with 60 Vbeta and 13 Jbeta primers that the PCR ran. Here immunoSEQ multiplex PCR was the method, and the copy in TCRdb shows in-frame clones only, minus some. The sample has some 65,000 clones; around 70% are singletons. J is TRBJ2-5 and V is TRBV7-2, with D possibly matching TRBD1 (6 bases). Sequencing used PBMCs. The sequence came from a woman in her 30s in good health and CMV-seronegative. The CDR3 here is CASSPGQKETQYF. As DNA, the CDR3 is TGTGCCAGCAGCCCCGGACAGAAAGAGACCCAGTACTTC.